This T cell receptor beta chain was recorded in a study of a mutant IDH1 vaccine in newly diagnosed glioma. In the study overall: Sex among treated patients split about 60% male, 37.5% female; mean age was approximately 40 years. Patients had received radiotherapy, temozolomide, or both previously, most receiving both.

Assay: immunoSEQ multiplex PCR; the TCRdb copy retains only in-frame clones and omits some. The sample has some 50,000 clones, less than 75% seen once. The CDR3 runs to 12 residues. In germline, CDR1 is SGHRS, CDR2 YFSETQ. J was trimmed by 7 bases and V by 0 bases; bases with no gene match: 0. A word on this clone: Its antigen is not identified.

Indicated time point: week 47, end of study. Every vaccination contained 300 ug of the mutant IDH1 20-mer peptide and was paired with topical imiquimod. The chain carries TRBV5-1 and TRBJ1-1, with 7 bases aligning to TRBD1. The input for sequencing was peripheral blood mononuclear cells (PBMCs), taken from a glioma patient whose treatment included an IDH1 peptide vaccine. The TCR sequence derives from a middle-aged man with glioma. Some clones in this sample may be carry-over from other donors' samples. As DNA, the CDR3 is TGCGCCAGCAGCTTGGGGACAGGTGAAGCTTTCTTT. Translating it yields CASSLGTGEAFF.